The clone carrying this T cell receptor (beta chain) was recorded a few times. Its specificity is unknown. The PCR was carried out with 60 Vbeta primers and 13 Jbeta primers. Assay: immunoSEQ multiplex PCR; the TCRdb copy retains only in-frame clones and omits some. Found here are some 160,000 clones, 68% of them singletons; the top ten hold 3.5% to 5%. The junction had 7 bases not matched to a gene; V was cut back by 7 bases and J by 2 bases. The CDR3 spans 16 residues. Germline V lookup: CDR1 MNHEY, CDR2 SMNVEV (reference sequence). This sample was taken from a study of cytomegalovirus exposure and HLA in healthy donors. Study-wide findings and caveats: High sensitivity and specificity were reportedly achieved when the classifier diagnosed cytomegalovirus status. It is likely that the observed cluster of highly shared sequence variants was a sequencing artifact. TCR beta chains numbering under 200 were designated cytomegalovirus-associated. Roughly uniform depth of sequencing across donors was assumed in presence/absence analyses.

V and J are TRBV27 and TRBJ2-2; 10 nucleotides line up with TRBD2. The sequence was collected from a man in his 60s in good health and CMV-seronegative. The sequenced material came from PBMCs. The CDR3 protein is CASTSSGRVNTGELFF. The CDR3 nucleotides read TGTGCCAGCACCTCTAGCGGGAGAGTTAACACCGGGGAGCTGTTTTTT.